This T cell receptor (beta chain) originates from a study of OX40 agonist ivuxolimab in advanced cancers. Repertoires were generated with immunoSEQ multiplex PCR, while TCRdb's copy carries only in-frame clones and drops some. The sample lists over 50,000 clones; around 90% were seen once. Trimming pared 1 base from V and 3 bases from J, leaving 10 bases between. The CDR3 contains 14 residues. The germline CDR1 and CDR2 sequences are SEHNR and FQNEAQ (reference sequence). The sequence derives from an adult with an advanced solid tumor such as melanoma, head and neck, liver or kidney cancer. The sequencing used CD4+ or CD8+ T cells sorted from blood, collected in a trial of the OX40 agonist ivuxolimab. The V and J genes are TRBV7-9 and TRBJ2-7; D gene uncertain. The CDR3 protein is CASSLGPQIYEQYF. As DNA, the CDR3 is TGTGCCAGCAGCTTAGGCCCGCAGATCTACGAGCAGTACTTC.